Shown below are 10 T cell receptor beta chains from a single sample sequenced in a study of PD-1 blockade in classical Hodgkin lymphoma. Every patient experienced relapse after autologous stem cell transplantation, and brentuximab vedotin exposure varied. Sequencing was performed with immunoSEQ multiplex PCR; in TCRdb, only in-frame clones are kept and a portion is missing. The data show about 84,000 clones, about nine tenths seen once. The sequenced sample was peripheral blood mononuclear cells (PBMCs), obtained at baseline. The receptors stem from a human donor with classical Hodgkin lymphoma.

CDR3 amino acids: CASSLMVSRTPVSYEQYF. DNA for the CDR3: TGTGCCAGCAGCTTAATGGTATCCAGGACACCGGTATCCTACGAGCAGTACTTC. The chain employs TRBV11-2 and TRBJ2-7; TRBD1 is a possible D gene (5 bases). V was trimmed by 2 bases and J by 1 base, leaving 21 bases between them. The CDR3 runs 18 residues. The germline CDR1 and CDR2 sequences are SGHAT and FQNNGV.

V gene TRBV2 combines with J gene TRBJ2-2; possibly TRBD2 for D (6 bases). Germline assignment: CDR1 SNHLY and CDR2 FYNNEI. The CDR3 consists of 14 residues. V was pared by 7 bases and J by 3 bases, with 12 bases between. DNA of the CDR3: TGTGCCAGCATGACCCAGCGGGACACCGGGGAGCTGTTTTTT. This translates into CASMTQRDTGELFF.

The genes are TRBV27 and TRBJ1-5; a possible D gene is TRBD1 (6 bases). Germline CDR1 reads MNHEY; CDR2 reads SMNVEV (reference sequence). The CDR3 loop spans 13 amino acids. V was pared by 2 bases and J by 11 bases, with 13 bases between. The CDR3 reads CASSLSPQGSQHF. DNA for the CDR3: TGTGCCAGCAGTTTAAGCCCACAGGGCTCCCAGCATTTT.

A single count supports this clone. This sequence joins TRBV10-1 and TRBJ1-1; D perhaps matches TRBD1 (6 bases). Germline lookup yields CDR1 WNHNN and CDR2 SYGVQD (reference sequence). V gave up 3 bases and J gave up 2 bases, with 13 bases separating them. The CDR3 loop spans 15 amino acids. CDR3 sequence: CASSDTGSGNTEAFF. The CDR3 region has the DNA TGCGCCAGCAGTGATACAGGGAGCGGTAACACTGAAGCTTTCTTT.

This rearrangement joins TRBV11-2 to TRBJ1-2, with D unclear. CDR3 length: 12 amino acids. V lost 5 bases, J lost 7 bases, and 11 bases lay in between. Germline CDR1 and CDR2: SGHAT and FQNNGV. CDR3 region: CASSLDGLGYTF. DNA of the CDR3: TGTGCCAGCAGCCTGGACGGCCTTGGCTACACCTTC.

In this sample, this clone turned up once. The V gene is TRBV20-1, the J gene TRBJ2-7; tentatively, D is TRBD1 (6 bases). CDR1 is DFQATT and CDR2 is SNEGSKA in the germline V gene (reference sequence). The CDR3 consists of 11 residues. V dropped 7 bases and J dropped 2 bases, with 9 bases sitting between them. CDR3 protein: CSDRDTYEQYF. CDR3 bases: TGCAGTGACAGGGATACCTACGAGCAGTACTTC.

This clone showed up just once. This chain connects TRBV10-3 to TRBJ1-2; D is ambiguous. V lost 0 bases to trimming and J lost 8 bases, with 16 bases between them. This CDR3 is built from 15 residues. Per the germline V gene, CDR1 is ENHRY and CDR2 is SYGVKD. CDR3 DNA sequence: TGTGCCATCAGTGAGTCGATGTCAGCAGCGAGGGGCTACACCTTC. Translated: CAISESMSAARGYTF.

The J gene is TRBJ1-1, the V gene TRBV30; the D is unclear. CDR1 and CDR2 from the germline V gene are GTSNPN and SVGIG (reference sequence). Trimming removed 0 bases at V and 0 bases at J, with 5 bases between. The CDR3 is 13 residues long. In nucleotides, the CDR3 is TGTGCCTGGAGTGTAGTTCTGAACACTGAAGCTTTCTTT. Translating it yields CAWSVVLNTEAFF.

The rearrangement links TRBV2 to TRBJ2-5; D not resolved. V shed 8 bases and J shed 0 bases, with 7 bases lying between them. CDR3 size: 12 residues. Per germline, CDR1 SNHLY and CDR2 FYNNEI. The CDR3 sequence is CASRADQETQYF. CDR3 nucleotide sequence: TGTGCCAGCCGGGCGGACCAAGAGACCCAGTACTTC.

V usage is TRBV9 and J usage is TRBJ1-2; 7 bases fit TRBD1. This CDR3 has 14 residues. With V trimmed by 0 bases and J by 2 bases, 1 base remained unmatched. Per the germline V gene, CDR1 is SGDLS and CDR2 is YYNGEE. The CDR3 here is CASSVGDSNYGYTF. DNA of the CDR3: TGTGCCAGCAGCGTAGGGGACAGCAACTATGGCTACACCTTC.